This T cell receptor (beta chain) emerged from a study of cytomegalovirus exposure and HLA in healthy donors (dated by TCRdb to about 2017). Regarding the study in general: In an earlier analysis of 587 of the donors, 276 Gb of sequence data and 100 million or so unique TCR beta sequences from roughly 190 million T cells were reported. The study was designed to test whether signatures of past pathogen exposure could be identified by cataloging public T cell receptors. A later analysis re-examined previously published TCR beta repertoires from just over 650 donors and added high-resolution HLA genotyping to investigate patterns of TCR occurrence. The number of donors typed differed by locus, with about 629-640 for A, B, C, DRB1 and DQB1, around 500 for DQA1, 600 to 610 for DPA1, and roughly 450 for DPB1. Around 330 gigabases of sequencing data and about 92 million unique TCR sequences made up an early release that covered approximately 650 HLA-typed donors. Class I and class II HLA loci were covered by the typing at four-digit resolution. High-throughput TCR immunosequencing, statistical association of individual TCRs with disease status, and machine learning were combined to predict cytomegalovirus infection status. The later analysis used no new phenotypic data to find candidate immune exposures, relying instead on TCR beta sequences and their occurrence across donors. Of the roughly 430 genotyped donors, approximately 83% fell in the genetic ancestry cluster associated with self-reported Caucasian donors. Among under 450 genotyped donors of the cohort, an average of about 240,000 unique TCR beta nucleotide sequences were sequenced per donor, 15% to 20% of them non-productive. An earlier analysis of approximately 500 of the donors applied high-throughput TCR beta sequencing to assess whether each TCR beta V gene segment acted as functional or pseudogenic. Using immunosequencing, the study profiled T cell repertoires from approximately 700 subjects and related those repertoires to cytomegalovirus serostatus. Donor age, sex, ethnicity and CMV serostatus were collected together with the repertoire data. A separate validation cohort of 100 to 150 different subjects was used in addition to the roughly 670-subject first cohort. All discovery cohort repertoires had been generated on a single sequencing platform. About five DR-DQ haplotypes were treated as single units for association and clustering because of strong linkage in the cohort. In a later genetic analysis, genome-wide SNP genotypes for about 55% of the roughly 700 donors were used, and that subset was treated as a discovery cohort.

According to the germline V gene (reference sequence), CDR1 reads SGHNT and CDR2 reads YYREEE. Including cysteine and phenylalanine, the CDR3 has 16 amino acids. Of all the DNA, just the CDR3 is kept, 48 bases in frame from base 1. Relative to germline, V is missing 5 bases and J is missing 7 bases, with 10 bases of the junction outside any gene match. Turning to this clone: Its binding antigen is unknown. One base away there is no much larger clone; base qualities are not given.

The full study reports these points: Some IMGT-functional V segments, including TRBV6-2 and TRBV6-3, could not be distinguished by the 87-base-pair reads and were therefore excluded. The authors suggested that the approach could potentially be generalized to other disease states and immunological phenotypes. A cluster of highly shared sequence variants was judged likely to be a technical artifact of the sequencing pipeline. In this cohort, only TCR beta chains were sequenced, and detectable features were limited by the absence of alpha or paired-chain data. In a later analysis, TCR association rates were found to vary across HLA loci, with the most associated TCRs seen for DRB1 alleles and the fewest for HLA-C alleles. In vitro tests confirmed that a few of the cytomegalovirus-associated TCR beta chains recognize cytomegalovirus antigens. The presence/absence analyses assumed that sequencing depth was roughly uniform across donors, and that assumption may not be true. An association between a missense DCLRE1C variant and V-gene and J-gene trimming of TCR beta chains was found in a later genetic analysis and replicated in an independent cohort. According to a later genetic analysis, donors in an Asian-associated ancestry cluster had fewer N-insertions in productive TCRs than the roughly 670-donor mean. Broadly in line with IMGT annotations, most TCR beta V segments showed up in productive rearrangements about 87% or about 30% of the time in an earlier analysis of roughly 590 of the donors. The study gave a list of over 150 TCR beta chains associated with cytomegalovirus. Immune exposure information for the cohort was limited to CMV serostatus. Most CMV-associated TCR beta chains appeared to be HLA-restricted in a later analysis, and the HLA associations seemed to be driven largely by CMV exposure. A further reported finding was that TCR beta sequences accurately predicted the HLA-A and HLA-B alleles for most subjects in the first cohort. Compared with equally common non-associated chains, HLA-associated TCR beta chains in a later analysis were more clonally expanded and had lower generation probabilities. Strong co-occurrence of HLA alleles, especially DR and DQ, made assigning TCR associations to individual alleles difficult. Linkage disequilibrium might explain the correlated functional status among segregating V segments, but an unknown experimental factor could not be excluded. Because HLA typing was unavailable for some donors at each locus, only the typed subset was used in association tests. Several of the top co-occurrence clusters appeared to be linked to parvovirus B19, influenza, CMV and Epstein-Barr virus, according to a later analysis. In both the original and validation cohorts, the classifier was reported to diagnose cytomegalovirus status with high specificity and sensitivity. Across donors, most TCR sequences were observed very rarely, whereas some public TCRs were present in many individuals. The earlier analysis of fewer than 750 of the donors excluded around 17 rarely observed V segments, including chromosome 9 orphons, because counts were too low. A later analysis associated about 16,000 TCR beta sequences with specific HLA alleles at a false discovery rate of 0.05.

Library construction relied on the immunoSEQ multiplex PCR assay. The multiplex PCR relied on a mix of 60 forward primers for TCR Vbeta segments and 13 reverse primers for TCR Jbeta segments. The CDR3 region of rearranged TCR beta genes was amplified from genomic DNA by a multiplex PCR assay. The amplified TCR beta libraries were sequenced on the Illumina HiSeq System as 87-base-pair reads. Per the original workflow: A later analysis counted around 72 million unique TCR beta chains across the 670 or so repertoires, and around 9.9 million of these chains were shared by at least two donors. A nearest-neighbor algorithm error-corrected the raw reads and collapsed the reads into unique sequences, merging closely related sequences to remove PCR and sequencing errors. CDR3 sequences were aligned to IMGT reference sequences to assign V, D and J gene segments. For a sequence to be retained, a match of at least six nucleotides was required to both a V gene segment and a J gene segment. Rearrangements were classified as productive when the CDR3 lacked stop codons and remained in frame with V and J, and all other rearrangements were classified as non-productive. CDR3 was defined according to IMGT convention as the region running from the second conserved V-encoded cysteine to the conserved J-encoded phenylalanine. The earlier analysis of 587 of the donors excluded sequences that lacked an unambiguous match to a single V gene segment. In an earlier analysis of some 590 of the donors, a V segment was called functional when productive rearrangements were above 56.7%, and segregating when the standard deviation between donors exceeded 5%. A statistical classification framework was developed to diagnose cytomegalovirus status using the catalog of TCR beta chain sequences. In a later analysis, V and J genes were assigned by comparing TCR nucleotide sequences against IMGT/GENE-DB human TR gene sequences. The TCRdist pipeline was used in a later analysis to assign CDR3 sequences and most-parsimonious VDJ recombination scenarios. In a later analysis, each TCR beta chain was defined by its CDR3 amino acid sequence together with its V-gene family, and reads without a unique V-gene family were excluded. As a way to deal with suspected cross-contamination and a sequencing artifact, a later analysis dropped 500 to 700 nucleotide sequences that were highly shared and had low generation probability. A later analysis calculated a clonal expansion index for each public chain from normalized within-repertoire ranks of inferred template counts. Generation probabilities in a later analysis came from a VDJ recombination model fitted to out-of-frame rearrangements, and those results were checked against IGoR. A later analysis scored TCR-TCR, TCR-HLA and TCR-CMV co-occurrence with hypergeometric tests, applying a repertoire-size bias correction to TCR pairs. To estimate false discovery rates, a later analysis permuted the HLA or CMV assignments 20 times. In a later analysis, co-occurring TCRs were grouped using DBSCAN, with TCRdist sequence similarity added in when clustering inside HLA-allele-positive subsets. Repertoires with fewer than 30,000 or more than 120,000 public chains were left out of co-occurrence clustering, as were five repertoires with anomalous nucleotide sharing. Entries here come from immuneACCESS through TCRdb and include only in-frame sequences with V and J called. Some clones fail to appear in such tables; in the studies checked, an unresolved V gene covers under half of the shortfall, and the cause of the remainder is unknown. That table supplies the V and J calls and clone size; D and trimming were determined from the DNA. This sample lists fewer than 70,000 clones; 73% were detected once. The top ten constitute approximately 5.4% of the sample.

In total, roughly 710 healthy bone marrow donors made up the cohort. All cohort members were sampled while nominally healthy, although unrecorded immune exposures were likely present. The donor was CMV seronegative and belonged to the group of more than 300 seronegative cohort members. A peripheral blood sample was collected from each donor, and TCR beta sequencing was performed on peripheral blood mononuclear cells. Genomic DNA extraction from the blood cell samples was performed with the Qiagen DNeasy Blood Extraction Kit. Sequenced: PBMCs. The rearrangement joined TRBV5-4 to TRBJ2-5; the central 14 bases match TRBD2. The receptor was derived from a man aged 45 to 65 in good health and CMV-seronegative. The CDR3 corresponds to CASRSTGTSGGRTQYF. The DNA sequence follows: TGTGCCAGCAGATCCACGGGGACTAGCGGGGGTCGGACCCAGTACTTC.